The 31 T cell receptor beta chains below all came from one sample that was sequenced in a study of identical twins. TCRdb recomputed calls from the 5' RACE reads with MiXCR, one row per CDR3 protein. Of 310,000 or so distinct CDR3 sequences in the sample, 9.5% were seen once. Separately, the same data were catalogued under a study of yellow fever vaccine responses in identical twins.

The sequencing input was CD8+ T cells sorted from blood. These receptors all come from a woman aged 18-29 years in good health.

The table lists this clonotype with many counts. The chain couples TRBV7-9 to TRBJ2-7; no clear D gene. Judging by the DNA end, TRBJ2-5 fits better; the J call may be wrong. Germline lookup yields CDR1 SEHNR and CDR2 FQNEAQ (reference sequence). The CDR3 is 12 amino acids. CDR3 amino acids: CASSLLLRTQYF. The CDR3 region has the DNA TGTGCCAGCAGCTTACTATTGCGGACCCAGTACTTC.

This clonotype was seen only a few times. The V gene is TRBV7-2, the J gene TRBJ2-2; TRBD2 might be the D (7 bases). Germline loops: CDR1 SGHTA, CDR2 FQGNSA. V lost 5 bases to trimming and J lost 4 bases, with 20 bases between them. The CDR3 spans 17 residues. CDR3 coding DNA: TGTGCCAGCAGCGGACGCCGCACGGGGGGCGGCACCGGGGAGCTGTTTTTT. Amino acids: CASSGRRTGGGTGELFF.

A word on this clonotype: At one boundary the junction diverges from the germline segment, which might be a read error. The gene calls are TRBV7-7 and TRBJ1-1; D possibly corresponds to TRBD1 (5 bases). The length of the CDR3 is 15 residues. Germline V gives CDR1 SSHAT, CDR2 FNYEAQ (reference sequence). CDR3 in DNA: TGTGCTAGCAGCTTAAGTGGAGGGGCTCATACTGAAGCTTTCTTT. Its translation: CASSLSGGAHTEAFF.

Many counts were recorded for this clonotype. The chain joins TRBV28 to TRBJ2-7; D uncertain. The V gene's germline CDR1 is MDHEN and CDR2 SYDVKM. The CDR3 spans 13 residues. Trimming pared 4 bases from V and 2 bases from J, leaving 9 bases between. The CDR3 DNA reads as TGTGCCAGCAGTTCCTCGGCCCCCTACGAGCAGTACTTC. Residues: CASSSSAPYEQYF.

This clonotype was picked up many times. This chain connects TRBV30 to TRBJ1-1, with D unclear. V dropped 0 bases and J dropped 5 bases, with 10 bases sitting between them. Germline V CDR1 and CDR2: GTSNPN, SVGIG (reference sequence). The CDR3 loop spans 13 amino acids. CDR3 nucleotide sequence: TGTGCCTGGAGTGTAGACTTGGTGACTGAAGCTTTCTTT. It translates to CAWSVDLVTEAFF.

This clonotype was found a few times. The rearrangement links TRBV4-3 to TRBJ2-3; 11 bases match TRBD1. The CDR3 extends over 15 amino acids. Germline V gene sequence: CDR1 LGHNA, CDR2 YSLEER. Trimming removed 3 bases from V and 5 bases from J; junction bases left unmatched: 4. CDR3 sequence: CASSQDRGQIDTQYF. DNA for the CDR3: TGCGCCAGCAGCCAGGACAGGGGGCAGATAGATACGCAGTATTTT.

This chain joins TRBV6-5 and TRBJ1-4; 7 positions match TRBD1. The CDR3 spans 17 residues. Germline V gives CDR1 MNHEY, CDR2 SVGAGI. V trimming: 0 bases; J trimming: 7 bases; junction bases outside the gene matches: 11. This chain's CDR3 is CASSYSSIGDSIEKLFF. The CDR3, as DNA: TGTGCCAGCAGTTACTCGTCGATTGGGGACAGCATTGAAAAACTGTTTTTT.

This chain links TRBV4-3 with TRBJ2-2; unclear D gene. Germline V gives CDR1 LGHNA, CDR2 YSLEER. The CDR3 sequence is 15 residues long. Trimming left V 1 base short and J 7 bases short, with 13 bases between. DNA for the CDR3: TGCGCCAGCAGCCAAGTTGACATCTCCGGCGGGGAGCTGTTTTTT. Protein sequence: CASSQVDISGGELFF.

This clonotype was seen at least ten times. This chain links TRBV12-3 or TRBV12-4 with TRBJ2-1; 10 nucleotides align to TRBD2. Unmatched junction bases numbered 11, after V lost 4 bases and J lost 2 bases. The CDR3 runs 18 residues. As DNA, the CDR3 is TGTGCCAGCAGTTCAATTTCTGTACTAGCGGGGCCCTACAATGAGCAGTTCTTC. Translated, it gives CASSSISVLAGPYNEQFF.

The CDR3 DNA reads as TGTGCCAGCAGACAGGGGGAGTACACCGGGGAGCTGTTTTTT. Its protein is CASRQGEYTGELFF. V usage is TRBV12-3 or TRBV12-4 and J usage is TRBJ2-2; 8 bases are shared with TRBD1. The V segment lost 6 bases and the J segment 3 bases; nucleotides outside the gene matches: 3. This CDR3 contains 14 residues.

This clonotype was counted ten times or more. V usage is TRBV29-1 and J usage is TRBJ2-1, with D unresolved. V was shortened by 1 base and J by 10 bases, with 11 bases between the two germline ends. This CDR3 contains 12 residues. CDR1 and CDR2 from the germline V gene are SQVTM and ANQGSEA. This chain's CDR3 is CSVEVLRIEQFF. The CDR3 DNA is TGCAGCGTTGAAGTGTTACGTATAGAGCAGTTCTTC.

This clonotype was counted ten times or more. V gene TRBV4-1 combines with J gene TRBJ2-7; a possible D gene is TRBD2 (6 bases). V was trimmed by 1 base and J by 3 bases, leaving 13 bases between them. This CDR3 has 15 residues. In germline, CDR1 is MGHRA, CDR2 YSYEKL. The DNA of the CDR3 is TGCGCCAGCAGCCAAGCACCGGGACTCAACTACGAGCAGTACTTC. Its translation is CASSQAPGLNYEQYF.

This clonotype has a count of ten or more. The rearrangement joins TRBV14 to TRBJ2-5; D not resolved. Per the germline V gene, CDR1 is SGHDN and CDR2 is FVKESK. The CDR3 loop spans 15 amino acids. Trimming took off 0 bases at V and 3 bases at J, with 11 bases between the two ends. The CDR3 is CASSQDRGREETQYF. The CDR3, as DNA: TGTGCCAGCAGCCAAGATCGCGGACGTGAAGAGACCCAGTACTTC. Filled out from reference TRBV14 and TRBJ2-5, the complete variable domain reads EAGVTQFPSHSVIEKGQTVTLRCDPISGHDNLYWYRRVMGKEIKFLLHFVKESKQDESGMPNNRFLAERTGGTYSTLKVQPAELEDSGVYFCASSQDRGREETQYFGPGTRLLVL.

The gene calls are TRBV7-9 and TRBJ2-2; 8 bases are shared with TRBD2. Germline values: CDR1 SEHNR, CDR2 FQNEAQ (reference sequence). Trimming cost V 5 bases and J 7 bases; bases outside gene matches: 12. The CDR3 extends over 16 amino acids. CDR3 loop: CASSPLPGGPHGELFF. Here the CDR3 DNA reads TGTGCCAGCAGCCCGCTTCCGGGAGGGCCGCACGGGGAGCTGTTTTTT.

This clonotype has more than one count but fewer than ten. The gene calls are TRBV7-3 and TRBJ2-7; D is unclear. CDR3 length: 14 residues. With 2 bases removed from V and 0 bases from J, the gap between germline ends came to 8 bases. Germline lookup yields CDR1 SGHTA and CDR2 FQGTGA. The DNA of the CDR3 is TGTGCCAGCAGCTTAGGGCCCCACTCCTACGAGCAGTACTTC. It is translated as CASSLGPHSYEQYF.

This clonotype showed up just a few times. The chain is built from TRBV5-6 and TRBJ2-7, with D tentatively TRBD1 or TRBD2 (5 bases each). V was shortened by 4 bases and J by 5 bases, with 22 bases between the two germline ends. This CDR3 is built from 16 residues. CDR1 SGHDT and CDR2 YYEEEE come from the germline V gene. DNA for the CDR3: TGTGCCAGCAGCCCGGGGCAGGTGCCCCGTCGGGACGAGCAGTACTTC. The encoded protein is CASSPGQVPRRDEQYF.

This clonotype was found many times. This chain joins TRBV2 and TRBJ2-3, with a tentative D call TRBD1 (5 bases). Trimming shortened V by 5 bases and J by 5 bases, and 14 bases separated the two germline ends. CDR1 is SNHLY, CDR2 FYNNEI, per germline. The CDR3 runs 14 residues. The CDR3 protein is CASSLGPVGDTQYF. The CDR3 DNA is TGTGCCAGCAGTCTGGGGCCGGTTGGAGATACGCAGTATTTT.

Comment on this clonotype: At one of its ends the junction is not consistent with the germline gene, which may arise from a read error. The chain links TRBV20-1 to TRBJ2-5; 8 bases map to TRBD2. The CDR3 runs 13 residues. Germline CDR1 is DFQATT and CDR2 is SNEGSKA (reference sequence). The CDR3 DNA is TGCAGTACTAGCGGCCCCCTCCAAGAGACCCAGTACTTC. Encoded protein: CSTSGPLQETQYF.

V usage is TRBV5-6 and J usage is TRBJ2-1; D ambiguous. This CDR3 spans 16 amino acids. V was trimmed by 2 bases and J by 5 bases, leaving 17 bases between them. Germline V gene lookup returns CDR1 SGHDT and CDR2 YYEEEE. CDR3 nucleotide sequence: TGTGCCAGCAGCTTATGGTTTAATCGAAACCACAATGAGCAGTTCTTC. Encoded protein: CASSLWFNRNHNEQFF.

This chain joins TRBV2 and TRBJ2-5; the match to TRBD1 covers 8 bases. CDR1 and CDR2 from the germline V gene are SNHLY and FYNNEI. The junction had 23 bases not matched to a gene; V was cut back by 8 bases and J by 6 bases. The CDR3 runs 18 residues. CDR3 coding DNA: TGTGCCAGCCTGGACAGGGTCCCCACACGTTCAAGCGAAAAGACCCAGTACTTC. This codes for CASLDRVPTRSSEKTQYF.

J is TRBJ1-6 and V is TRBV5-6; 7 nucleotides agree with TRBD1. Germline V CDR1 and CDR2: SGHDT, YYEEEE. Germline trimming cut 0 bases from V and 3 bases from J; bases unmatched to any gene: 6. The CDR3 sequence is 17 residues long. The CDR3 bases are TGTGCCAGCAGCTTGGCCGGACAGGCGATCTATAATTCACCCCTCCACTTT. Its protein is CASSLAGQAIYNSPLHF.

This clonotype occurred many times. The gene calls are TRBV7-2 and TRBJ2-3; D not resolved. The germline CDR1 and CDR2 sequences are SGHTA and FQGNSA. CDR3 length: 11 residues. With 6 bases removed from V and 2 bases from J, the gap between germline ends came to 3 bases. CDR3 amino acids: CASRDTDTQYF. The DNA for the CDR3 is TGTGCCAGCAGAGACACAGATACGCAGTATTTT.

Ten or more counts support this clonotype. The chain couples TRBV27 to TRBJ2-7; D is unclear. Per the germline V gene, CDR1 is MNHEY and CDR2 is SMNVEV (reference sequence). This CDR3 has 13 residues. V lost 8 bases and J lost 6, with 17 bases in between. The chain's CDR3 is CASALELGPEQYF. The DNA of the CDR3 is TGTGCCAGCGCCCTGGAGCTAGGACCCGAGCAGTACTTC.

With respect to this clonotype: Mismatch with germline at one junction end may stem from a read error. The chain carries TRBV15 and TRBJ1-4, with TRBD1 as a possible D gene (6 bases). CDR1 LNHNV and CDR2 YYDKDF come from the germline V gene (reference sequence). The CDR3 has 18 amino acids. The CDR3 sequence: CATSGEDQGRRANEKLFF. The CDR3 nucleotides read TGTGCCACCAGCGGAGAAGATCAGGGGAGGAGGGCTAATGAAAAACTGTTTTTT.

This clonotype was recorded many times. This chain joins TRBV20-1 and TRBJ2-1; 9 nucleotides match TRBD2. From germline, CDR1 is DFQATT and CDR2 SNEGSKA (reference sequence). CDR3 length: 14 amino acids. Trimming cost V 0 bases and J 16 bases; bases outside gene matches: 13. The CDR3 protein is CSARDGDSREGQFF. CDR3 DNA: TGCAGTGCTAGAGATGGGGATTCGCGGGAGGGCCAATTCTTC.

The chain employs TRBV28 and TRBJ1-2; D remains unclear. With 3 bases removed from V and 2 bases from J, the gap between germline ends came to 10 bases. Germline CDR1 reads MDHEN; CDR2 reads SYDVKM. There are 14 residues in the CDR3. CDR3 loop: CASSLFSYNYGYTF. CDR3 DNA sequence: TGTGCCAGCAGTTTGTTTAGCTACAACTATGGCTACACCTTC.

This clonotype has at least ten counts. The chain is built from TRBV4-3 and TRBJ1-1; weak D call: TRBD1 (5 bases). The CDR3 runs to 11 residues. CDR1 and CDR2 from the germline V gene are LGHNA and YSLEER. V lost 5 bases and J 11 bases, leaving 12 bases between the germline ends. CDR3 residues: CASSSQGDAFF. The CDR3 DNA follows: TGCGCCAGCAGCTCCCAGGGAGATGCTTTCTTT.

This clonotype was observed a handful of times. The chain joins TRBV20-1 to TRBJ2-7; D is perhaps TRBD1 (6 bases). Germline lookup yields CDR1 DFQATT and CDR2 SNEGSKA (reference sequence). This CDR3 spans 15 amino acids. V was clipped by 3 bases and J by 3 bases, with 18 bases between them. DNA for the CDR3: TGCAGTGCTAGGGGGGCTTTATCAGGCGTCTACGAGCAGTACTTC. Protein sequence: CSARGALSGVYEQYF.

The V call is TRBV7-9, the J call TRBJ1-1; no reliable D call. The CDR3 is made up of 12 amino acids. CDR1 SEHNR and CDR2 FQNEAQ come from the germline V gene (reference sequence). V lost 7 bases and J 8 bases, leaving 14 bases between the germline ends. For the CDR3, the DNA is TGTGCCAGCACGGCGTTTGGCCAAGAAGCTTTCTTT. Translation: CASTAFGQEAFF. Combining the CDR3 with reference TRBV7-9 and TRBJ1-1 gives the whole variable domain DTGVSQNPRHKITKRGQNVTFRCDPISEHNRLYWYRQTLGQGPEFLTYFQNEAQLEKSRLLSDRFSAERPKGSFSTLEIQRTEQGDSAMYLCASTAFGQEAFFGQGTRLTVV.

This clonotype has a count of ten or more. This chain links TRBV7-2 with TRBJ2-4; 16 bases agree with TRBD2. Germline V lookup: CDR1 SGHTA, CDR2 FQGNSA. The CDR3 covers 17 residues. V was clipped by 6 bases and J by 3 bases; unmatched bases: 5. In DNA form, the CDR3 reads TGTGCCAGCAGGGGACTAGCGGGAGGGCGTGGCAAAAACATTCAGTACTTC. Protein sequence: CASRGLAGGRGKNIQYF.

The CDR3 bases are TGTGCCAGCAGCTTACGGCTGACAGGGGTGGGCACCGGGGAGCTGTTTTTT. Its translation is CASSLRLTGVGTGELFF. The chain carries TRBV13 and TRBJ2-2; 8 bases match TRBD1. CDR1 and CDR2 (germline): PRHDT, FYEKMQ (reference sequence). V shed 2 bases and J 4 bases; nucleotides not matched to a gene: 9. The CDR3 length is 17 residues. The variable domain in full, with the rest retrieved from reference TRBV13 and TRBJ2-2, is AAGVIQSPRHLIKEKRETATLKCYPIPRHDTVYWYQQGPGQDPQFLISFYEKMQSDKGSIPDRFSAQQFSDYHSELNMSSLELGDSALYFCASSLRLTGVGTGELFFGEGSRLTVL.